The T cell receptor beta chain under discussion was sequenced for a study of blood T cell repertoires in COVID-19. Per the study methods: Amplifying reference gene primers gave estimates of nucleated cell counts. Sequencing was performed with immunoSEQ multiplex PCR; in TCRdb, only in-frame clones are kept and a portion is missing. V and J calls and clone size are copied from that table; D and trimming were computed from the DNA. Here the sample spans approximately 200,000 clones, around 90% being singletons. The CDR3 length is 16 residues. V lost 5 bases and J 2 bases, leaving 18 bases between the germline ends. Germline V lookup: CDR1 SGHNT, CDR2 YENEEA.

This TCR was sampled from a woman in her twenties or thirties who had recovered from COVID-19. Sequenced sample: PBMCs or T cells enriched from blood (not recorded which). The J gene is TRBJ1-2, the V gene TRBV11-3; D might be TRBD1 (6 bases). DNA for the CDR3: TGTGCCAGCAGCCCAAGCGGGACAAGACTGAACTATGGCTACACCTTC. This gives the protein CASSPSGTRLNYGYTF.